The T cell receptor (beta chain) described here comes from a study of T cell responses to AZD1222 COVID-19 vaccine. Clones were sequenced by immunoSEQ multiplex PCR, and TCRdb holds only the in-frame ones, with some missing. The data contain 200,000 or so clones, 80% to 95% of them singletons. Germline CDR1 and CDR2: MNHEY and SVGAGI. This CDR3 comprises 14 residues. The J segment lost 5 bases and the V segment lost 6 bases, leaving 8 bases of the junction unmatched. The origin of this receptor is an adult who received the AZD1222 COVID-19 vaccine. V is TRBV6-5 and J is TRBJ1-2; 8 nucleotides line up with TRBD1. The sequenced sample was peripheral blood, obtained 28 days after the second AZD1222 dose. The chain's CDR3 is CASSILNRGYGYTF. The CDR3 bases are TGTGCCAGCAGCATCTTAAACAGGGGGTATGGCTACACCTTC.